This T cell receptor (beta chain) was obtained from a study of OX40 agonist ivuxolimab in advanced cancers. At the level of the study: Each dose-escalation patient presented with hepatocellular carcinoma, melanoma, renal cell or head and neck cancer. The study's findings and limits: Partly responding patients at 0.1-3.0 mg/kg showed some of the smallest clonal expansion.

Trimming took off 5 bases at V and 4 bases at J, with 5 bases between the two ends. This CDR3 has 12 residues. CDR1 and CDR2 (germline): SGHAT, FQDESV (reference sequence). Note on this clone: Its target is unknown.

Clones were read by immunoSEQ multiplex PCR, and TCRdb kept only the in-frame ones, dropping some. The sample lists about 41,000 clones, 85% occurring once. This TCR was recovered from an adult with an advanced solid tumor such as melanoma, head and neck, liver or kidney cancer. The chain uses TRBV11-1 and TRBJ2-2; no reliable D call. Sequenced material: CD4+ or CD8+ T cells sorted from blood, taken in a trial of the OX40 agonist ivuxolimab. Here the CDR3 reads CASSRPTGELFF. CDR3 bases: TGTGCCAGCAGCAGGCCCACCGGGGAGCTGTTTTTT.